Listed below are T cell receptor beta chains from one sample, sequenced in a study of memory CD4+ T cells and cytomegalovirus serostatus. Sequencing used immunoSEQ multiplex PCR; TCRdb keeps in-frame clones, though not all of them. The sample lists about 45,000 clones, around 82% occurring once. Material: memory CD4+ T cells from blood. All receptors derive from an adult in good health and CMV-seronegative. CDR3s include the opening cysteine and the closing phenylalanine or tryptophan. The D gene is left open where the match is weak.

V,D,J,DNA,CDR3
TRBV4-1,NA,TRBJ1-2,TGCGCCAGCAGTTCTTACGTTGACTATGGCTACACCTTC,CASSSYVDYGYTF
TRBV7-8,NA,TRBJ2-1,TGTGCCAGCGGGTCGGGCCGCAACAATGAGCAGTTCTTC,CASGSGRNNEQFF
TRBV10-3,NA,TRBJ1-2,TGTGCCATCAGTGACCGGGATAGGGGCTATGGCTACACCTTC,CAISDRDRGYGYTF
TRBV29-1,NA,TRBJ1-4,TGCAGCCACAGGGAGGGGGCTAATGAAAAACTGTTTTTT,CSHREGANEKLFF
TRBV5-5,NA,TRBJ1-5,TGTGCCAGCAGCTTGGCGGGGAGCAATCAGCCCCAGCATTTT,CASSLAGSNQPQHF
TRBV5-8,NA,TRBJ1-2,TGTGCCAGCAGCTTCGTGGCGTCTTATGGCTACACCTTC,CASSFVASYGYTF
TRBV30,TRBD2,TRBJ2-1,TGTGCCTGGAGTGTTGGGACTAGCGAGTACAATGAGCAGTTCTTC,CAWSVGTSEYNEQFF
TRBV7-2,NA,TRBJ1-2,TGTGCCAGCAGCTTAGCCCCAGGGCTTACCTATGGCTACACCTTC,CASSLAPGLTYGYTF
TRBV6-5,NA,TRBJ2-7,TGTGCCAGCAGTTACGGGACAACGGCCGCCTACGAGCAGTACTTC,CASSYGTTAAYEQYF
TRBV5-4,TRBD2,TRBJ2-7,TGTGCCAGCAGCTTTATTTCGGCAGGGAGGGACGAGCAGTACTTC,CASSFISAGRDEQYF